Shown below are 21 T cell receptor beta chains from a single sample sequenced in a study of blood T cell repertoires in COVID-19 (dated by TCRdb to the early 2020s). The method was the immunoSEQ multiplex PCR assay. Held by TCRdb, this immuneACCESS table contains in-frame sequences only and omits some clones. Under half of the omission traces to an unresolved V gene where checked; the cause of the rest is unknown. The sample has about 80,000 clones on record, 88% of them singletons. The ten largest clones capture 5.5% to 7.5% of the sample. Sequenced material: peripheral blood. Receptor source: a man in his sixties or seventies with acute or convalescent COVID-19.

CDR3 loop: CASSSQNQPQHF. CDR3 bases: TGTGCCAGCAGTTCTCAGAACCAGCCCCAGCATTTT. The rearrangement joins TRBV12-3 or TRBV12-4 to TRBJ1-5; D is undetermined. The CDR3 extends over 12 amino acids. Trimming removed 4 bases from V and 7 bases from J, with 8 bases in between.

The rearrangement uses TRBV3-1 (or the pseudogene TRBV3-2) and TRBJ1-6; D is undetermined. The CDR3 is 13 residues long. Trimming stripped 4 bases from V and 9 bases from J, with 10 bases between. Germline CDR1 LGHDT, CDR2 YNNKEL (reference sequence). CDR3 bases: TGTGCCAGCAGCCCACCGGAGAGTTCACCCCTCCACTTT. As protein: CASSPPESSPLHF.

The chain combines TRBV24-1 with TRBJ2-3; 9 positions match TRBD1. J lost 5 bases, V lost 7 bases, and 6 bases had no gene match. CDR3 length: 14 amino acids. CDR1 is KGHDR, CDR2 SFDVKD, per germline. CDR3 amino acids: CATSPGQGIDTQYF. DNA for the CDR3: TGTGCCACCAGCCCGGGACAGGGAATAGATACGCAGTATTTT.

This clone was observed a single time. The chain combines TRBV28 with TRBJ1-2; D gene unclear. CDR3 length equals 13 residues. The ends were cut back, 3 bases at V and 2 bases at J, with 7 bases in the middle. Germline CDR1 and CDR2: MDHEN and SYDVKM. The CDR3 is CASSFSENYGYTF. In DNA form, the CDR3 reads TGTGCCAGCAGTTTCAGCGAAAACTATGGCTACACCTTC.

The chain recombines TRBV27 with TRBJ1-1; TRBD1 aligns across 11 bases. The CDR3 has 16 amino acids. J gave up 1 base and V 8 bases, and 9 bases lay outside the gene matches. Per germline, CDR1 MNHEY and CDR2 SMNVEV (reference sequence). The chain's CDR3 is CASPGQGASQNTEAFF. The CDR3 nucleotides are TGTGCCAGCCCCGGACAGGGGGCGTCTCAGAACACTGAAGCTTTCTTT.

The chain links TRBV10-2 to TRBJ1-4, with a tentative D call TRBD1 (6 bases). The V end lost 5 bases, the J end lost 0 bases, and 10 bases lay between the germline ends. Germline assignment: CDR1 WSHSY and CDR2 SAAADI. The CDR3 length is 15 residues. CDR3 amino acids: CASSRTASTNEKLFF. In nucleotides, the CDR3 is TGCGCCAGCAGTAGGACAGCTTCAACTAATGAAAAACTGTTTTTT.

This clone has a single count. This chain connects TRBV4-3 to TRBJ2-1; 9 bases fit TRBD2. This CDR3 is 17 amino acids long. V shed 1 base and J 5 bases; nucleotides not matched to a gene: 9. The V gene's germline CDR1 is LGHNA and CDR2 YSLEER. CDR3 bases: TGCGCCAGCAGCCAAGGACTGGCGCTAGCGGGGAACAATGAGCAGTTCTTC. As protein: CASSQGLALAGNNEQFF.

The chain joins TRBV6-6 to TRBJ2-7, with D perhaps TRBD1 (5 bases). CDR1 and CDR2 from the germline V gene are MNHNY and SVGAGI (reference sequence). The CDR3 totals 15 residues. V was shortened by 0 bases and J by 3 bases, with 12 bases between the two germline ends. The CDR3 loop reads CASSYSQGRNYEQYF. The CDR3 nucleotides are TGTGCCAGCAGTTACTCCCAGGGAAGAAACTACGAGCAGTACTTC.

CDR3 amino acids: CASSPRTSVDTQYF. CDR3 DNA sequence: TGTGCCAGCAGCCCACGGACTAGTGTAGATACGCAGTATTTT. V is TRBV9 and J is TRBJ2-3, with TRBD2 identical over 7 bases. Germline V gene sequence: CDR1 SGDLS, CDR2 YYNGEE. The junction had 7 bases not matched to a gene; V was cut back by 4 bases and J by 5 bases. CDR3 length: 14 residues.

As to this clone: Additional DNA sequences in this sample encode the identical CDR3. The CDR3 spells CASSLASGGSYNEQFF. In nucleotides, the CDR3 is TGCGCCAGCAGCTTAGCTAGCGGGGGTAGCTACAATGAGCAGTTCTTC. This chain connects TRBV5-1 to TRBJ2-1; TRBD2 agrees at 10 bases. Germline CDR1 reads SGHRS; CDR2 reads YFSETQ. The ends lost 2 bases at V and 3 bases at J; junction bases unmatched: 5. The CDR3 consists of 16 residues.

This chain joins TRBV4-1 and TRBJ1-5; 10 bases fit TRBD1. Germline loops: CDR1 MGHRA, CDR2 YSYEKL. Unmatched junction bases numbered 12, after V lost 0 bases and J lost 4 bases. The CDR3 has 19 residues. CDR3 residues: CASSQDPPGQGFRNQPQHF. CDR3 nucleotides: TGCGCCAGCAGCCAAGATCCCCCGGGACAGGGGTTCCGAAATCAGCCCCAGCATTTT.

The chain combines TRBV29-1 with TRBJ2-3; TRBD1 might be the D (5 bases). With 3 bases removed from V and 6 bases from J, the gap between germline ends came to 7 bases. The germline CDR1 and CDR2 sequences are SQVTM and ANQGSEA. The CDR3 has 11 residues. CDR3 residues: CSVDPGDTQYF. The DNA for the CDR3 is TGCAGCGTTGATCCAGGGGATACGCAGTATTTT.

The chain joins TRBV14 to TRBJ1-6; no clear D. Germline values: CDR1 SGHDN, CDR2 FVKESK. The CDR3 loop spans 14 amino acids. V was cut by 0 bases and J by 7 bases, with 7 bases left in between. In DNA form, the CDR3 reads TGTGCCAGCAGCCAAGAACTCTCGAATTCACCCCTCCACTTT. Its protein is CASSQELSNSPLHF. Full variable domain (missing parts from reference TRBV14 and TRBJ1-6): EAGVTQFPSHSVIEKGQTVTLRCDPISGHDNLYWYRRVMGKEIKFLLHFVKESKQDESGMPNNRFLAERTGGTYSTLKVQPAELEDSGVYFCASSQELSNSPLHFGNGTRLTVT.

The rearrangement uses TRBV9 and TRBJ2-2; 7 bases line up with TRBD1. The V gene end was trimmed by 3 bases and the J gene end by 5 bases; junction bases not matched to a gene: 7. This CDR3 spans 15 amino acids. Germline V CDR1 and CDR2: SGDLS, YYNGEE. CDR3 DNA sequence: TGTGCCAGCAGCGGACAGGGTTTTAGGACCGGGGAGCTGTTTTTT. Translated, it gives CASSGQGFRTGELFF. Full variable domain (rest looked up from reference TRBV9 and TRBJ2-2): DSGVTQTPKHLITATGQRVTLRCSPRSGDLSVYWYQQSLDQGLQFLIQYYNGEERAKGNILERFSAQQFPDLHSELNLSSLELGDSALYFCASSGQGFRTGELFFGEGSRLTVL.

The gene calls are TRBV5-1 and TRBJ2-2; weak D call: TRBD2 (5 bases). V dropped 0 bases and J dropped 1 base, with 13 bases sitting between them. Per germline, CDR1 SGHRS and CDR2 YFSETQ. The length of the CDR3 is 17 residues. This CDR3 reads CASSLAPVGGNTGELFF. In nucleotides, the CDR3 is TGCGCCAGCAGCTTGGCTCCAGTTGGAGGGAACACCGGGGAGCTGTTTTTT.

The V and J genes are TRBV7-9 and TRBJ1-4, with no clear D. V lost 4 bases and J 0 bases, leaving 9 bases between the germline ends. Germline V gene sequence: CDR1 SEHNR, CDR2 FQNEAQ (reference sequence). CDR3 length equals 15 residues. The CDR3 region is CASSSYSTTNEKLFF. The DNA for the CDR3 is TGTGCCAGCAGCTCGTACAGCACAACTAATGAAAAACTGTTTTTT.

The rearrangement joins TRBV27 to TRBJ1-2, with 9 bases fitting TRBD1. The V segment lost 5 bases and the J segment 4 bases; nucleotides outside the gene matches: 5. The germline V gene encodes CDR1 MNHEY and CDR2 SMNVEV (reference sequence). This CDR3 region has 14 residues. The CDR3 region has the DNA TGTGCCAGCAGTCGAGGGACAGGGCGCTATGGCTACACCTTC. Protein sequence: CASSRGTGRYGYTF.

The V gene is TRBV6-5, the J gene TRBJ1-3, with D possibly matching TRBD1 (5 bases). This CDR3 has 16 residues. Trimming took 0 bases from V and 0 from J, leaving 9 bases between them. CDR1 is MNHEY, CDR2 SVGAGI, per germline. The CDR3 DNA follows: TGTGCCAGCAGTTACTCAAGACAGTCCTCTGGAAACACCATATATTTT. Its protein is CASSYSRQSSGNTIYF.

The sample holds one count of this clone. This sequence joins TRBV29-1 and TRBJ1-2; 8 bases map to TRBD1. V trimming: 4 bases; J trimming: 7 bases; junction bases outside the gene matches: 17. The germline gives CDR1 SQVTM, CDR2 ANQGSEA. The CDR3 runs to 16 residues. The CDR3 coding sequence is TGCAGCGTTGGCCAGTCGCAGGGGGCGCGTGTCGGTGGCTACACCTTC. Translating it yields CSVGQSQGARVGGYTF.

The chain joins TRBV15 to TRBJ1-1; D is possibly TRBD1 (6 bases). The V and J ends lost 0 bases and 1 base respectively, with 9 bases between them. The CDR3 totals 15 residues. Germline CDR1 and CDR2: LNHNV and YYDKDF (reference sequence). The CDR3 region is CATSREGDKNTEAFF. The CDR3 DNA follows: TGTGCCACCAGCAGAGAAGGGGACAAGAACACTGAAGCTTTCTTT.

This CDR3 reads CASSEYGGYEQYF. The CDR3 nucleotides read TGTGCCAGCAGTGAATACGGCGGCTACGAGCAGTACTTC. The chain links TRBV6-1 to TRBJ2-7; D remains ambiguous. V was pared by 2 bases and J by 3 bases, with 8 bases between. Germline V gene lookup returns CDR1 MNHNS and CDR2 SASEGT. This CDR3 has 13 amino acids.